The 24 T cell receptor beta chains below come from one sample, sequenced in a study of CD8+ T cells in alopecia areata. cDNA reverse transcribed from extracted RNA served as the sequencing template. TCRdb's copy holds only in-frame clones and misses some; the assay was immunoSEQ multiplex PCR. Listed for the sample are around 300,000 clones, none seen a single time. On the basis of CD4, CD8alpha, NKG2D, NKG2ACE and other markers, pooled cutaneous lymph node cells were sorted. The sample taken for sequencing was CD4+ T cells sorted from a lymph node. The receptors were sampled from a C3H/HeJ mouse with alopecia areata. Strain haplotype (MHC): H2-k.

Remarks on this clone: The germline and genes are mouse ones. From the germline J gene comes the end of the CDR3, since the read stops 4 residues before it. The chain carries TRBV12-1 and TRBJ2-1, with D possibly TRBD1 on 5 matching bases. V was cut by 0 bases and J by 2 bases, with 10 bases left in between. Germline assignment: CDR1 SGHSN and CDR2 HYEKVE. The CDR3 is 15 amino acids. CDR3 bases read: TGTGCCAGCTCTCTCGACGACAGAGACTATGCT. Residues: CASSLDDRDYA. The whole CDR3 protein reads CASSLDDRDYAEQFF.

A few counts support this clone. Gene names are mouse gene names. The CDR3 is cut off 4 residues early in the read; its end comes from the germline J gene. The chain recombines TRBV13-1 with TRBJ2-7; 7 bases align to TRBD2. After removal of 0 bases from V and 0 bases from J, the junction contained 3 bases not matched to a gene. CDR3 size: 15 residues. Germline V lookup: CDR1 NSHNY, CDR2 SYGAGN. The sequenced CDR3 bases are TGTGCCAGCAGTGATGTGGCTGGGGGCTCCTAT. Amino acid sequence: CASSDVAGGSY. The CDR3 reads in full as CASSDVAGGSYEQYF.

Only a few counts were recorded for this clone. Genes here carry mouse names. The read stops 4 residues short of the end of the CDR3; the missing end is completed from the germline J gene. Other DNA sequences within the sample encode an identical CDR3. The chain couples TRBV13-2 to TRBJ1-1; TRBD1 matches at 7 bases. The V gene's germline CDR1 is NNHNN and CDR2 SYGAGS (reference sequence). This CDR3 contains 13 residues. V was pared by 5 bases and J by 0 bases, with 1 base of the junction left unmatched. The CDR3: CASGDRSNTEVFF. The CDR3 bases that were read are TGTGCCAGCGGGGACAGGTCAAACACA.

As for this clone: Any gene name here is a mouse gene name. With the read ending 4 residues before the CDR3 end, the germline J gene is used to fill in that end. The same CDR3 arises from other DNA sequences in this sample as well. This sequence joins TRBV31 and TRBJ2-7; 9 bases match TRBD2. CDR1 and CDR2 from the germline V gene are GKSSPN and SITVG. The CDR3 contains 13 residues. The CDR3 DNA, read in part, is TGTGCCTGGAGTCTGGGGACTGGGTAT. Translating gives CAWSLGTGY. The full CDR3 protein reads CAWSLGTGYEQYF.

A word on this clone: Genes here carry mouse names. The CDR3 loop is CTCSALDWGKYAEQFF. Incomplete CDR3 DNA: TGCACCTGCAGTGCCCTAGACTGGGGGAAGTATGCT. The gene calls are TRBV1 and TRBJ2-1, with TRBD2 identical over 9 bases. The observed sequence ends 4 residues before the CDR3 terminus, with the missing tail filled in from the germline J gene. V shed 3 bases, J shed 4 bases, and the junction held 7 bases outside the gene matches. Germline values: CDR1 NSQYPW, CDR2 LRSPGD (reference sequence). This CDR3 is built from 16 residues.

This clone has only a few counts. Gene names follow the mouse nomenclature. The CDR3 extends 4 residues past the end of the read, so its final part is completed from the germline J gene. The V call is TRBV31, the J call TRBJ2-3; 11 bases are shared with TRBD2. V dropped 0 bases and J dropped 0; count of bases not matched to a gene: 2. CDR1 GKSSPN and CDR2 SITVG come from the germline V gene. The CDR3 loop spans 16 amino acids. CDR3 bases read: TGTGCCTGGAGTCTGGGACTGGGGGTTAGTGCAGAA. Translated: CAWSLGLGVSAE. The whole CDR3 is CAWSLGLGVSAETLYF.

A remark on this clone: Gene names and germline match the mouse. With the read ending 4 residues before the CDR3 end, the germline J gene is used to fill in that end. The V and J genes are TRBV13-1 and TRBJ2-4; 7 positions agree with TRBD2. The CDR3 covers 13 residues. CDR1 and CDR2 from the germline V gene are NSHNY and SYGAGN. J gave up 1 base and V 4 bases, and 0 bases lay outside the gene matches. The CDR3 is CASSLGGQNTLYF. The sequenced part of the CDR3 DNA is TGTGCCAGCAGTCTGGGGGGTCAAAAC.

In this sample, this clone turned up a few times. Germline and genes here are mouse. CDR3 in amino acids: CASRTGGDAEQFF. The part of the CDR3 DNA that was read is TGTGCCAGCAGGACTGGGGGGGATGCT. This sequence joins TRBV13-3 and TRBJ2-1; 11 positions match TRBD2. From the germline J gene comes the end of the CDR3, since the read stops 4 residues before it. Trimming cost V 5 bases and J 5 bases; bases outside gene matches: 0. Germline V gene data show CDR1 as NNHDY and CDR2 as SYVADS. The CDR3 is 13 amino acids.

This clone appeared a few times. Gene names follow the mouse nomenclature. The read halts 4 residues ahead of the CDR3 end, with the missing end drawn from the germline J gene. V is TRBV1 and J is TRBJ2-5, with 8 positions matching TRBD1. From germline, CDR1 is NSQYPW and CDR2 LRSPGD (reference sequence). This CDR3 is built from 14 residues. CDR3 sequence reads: CTCSGQGTGDTQYF. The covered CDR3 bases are TGCACCTGCAGTGGACAGGGGACAGGAGAC.

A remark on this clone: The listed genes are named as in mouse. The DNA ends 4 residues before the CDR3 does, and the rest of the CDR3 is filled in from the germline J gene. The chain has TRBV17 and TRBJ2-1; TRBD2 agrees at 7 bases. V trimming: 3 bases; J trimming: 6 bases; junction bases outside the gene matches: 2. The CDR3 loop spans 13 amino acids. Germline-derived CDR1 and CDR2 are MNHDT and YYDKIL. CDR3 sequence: CASSRTGPAEQFF. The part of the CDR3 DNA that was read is TGTGCTAGCAGTAGGACTGGGCCTGCT.

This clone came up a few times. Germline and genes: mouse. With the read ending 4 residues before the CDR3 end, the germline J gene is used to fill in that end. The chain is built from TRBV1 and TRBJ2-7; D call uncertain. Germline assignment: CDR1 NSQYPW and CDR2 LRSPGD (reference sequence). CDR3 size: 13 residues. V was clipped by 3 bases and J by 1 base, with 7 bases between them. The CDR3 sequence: CTCSARQSYEQYF. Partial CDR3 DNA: TGCACCTGCAGTGCGCGACAATCCTAT.

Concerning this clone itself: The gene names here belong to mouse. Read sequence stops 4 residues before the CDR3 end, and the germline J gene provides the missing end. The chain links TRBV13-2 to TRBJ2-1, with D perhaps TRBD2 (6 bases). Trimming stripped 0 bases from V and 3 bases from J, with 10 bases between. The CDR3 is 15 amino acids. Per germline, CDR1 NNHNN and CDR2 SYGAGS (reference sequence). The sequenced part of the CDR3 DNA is TGTGCCAGCGGTGATGCTGCTGGGGTCTATGCT. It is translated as CASGDAAGVYA. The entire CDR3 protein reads CASGDAAGVYAEQFF.

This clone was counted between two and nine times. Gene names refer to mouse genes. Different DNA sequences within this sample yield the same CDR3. The CDR3 region is CASGSYEQYF. The DNA read from the CDR3 is TGTGCCAGCGGGTCATAT. The genes are TRBV13-2 and TRBJ2-7; D is ambiguous. Sequencing ends 4 residues short of the CDR3 end; the germline J gene provides the rest. This CDR3 contains 10 residues. Germline V gives CDR1 NNHNN, CDR2 SYGAGS (reference sequence).

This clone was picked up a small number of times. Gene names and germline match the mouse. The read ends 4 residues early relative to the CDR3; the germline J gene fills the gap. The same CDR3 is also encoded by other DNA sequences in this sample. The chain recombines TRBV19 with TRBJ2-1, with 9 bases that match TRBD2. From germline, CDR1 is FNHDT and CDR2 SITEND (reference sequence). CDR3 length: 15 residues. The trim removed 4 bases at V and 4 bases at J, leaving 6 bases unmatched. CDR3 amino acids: CASSPPGLGYAEQFF. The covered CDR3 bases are TGTGCCAGCAGTCCTCCGGGACTGGGTTATGCT.

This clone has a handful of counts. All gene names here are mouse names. The part of the CDR3 DNA that was read is TGTGCCAGCAGCCAAGATGGGAGTGCAGAA. Residues: CASSQDGSAE. The entire CDR3 sequence reads CASSQDGSAETLYF. The J gene is TRBJ2-3, the V gene TRBV5; D not certain. From the germline J gene comes the end of the CDR3, since the read stops 4 residues before it. V shed 0 bases and J shed 0 bases, with 4 bases lying between them. Germline V gene lookup returns CDR1 LGHNA and CDR2 YNLKQL (reference sequence). The CDR3 contains 14 residues.

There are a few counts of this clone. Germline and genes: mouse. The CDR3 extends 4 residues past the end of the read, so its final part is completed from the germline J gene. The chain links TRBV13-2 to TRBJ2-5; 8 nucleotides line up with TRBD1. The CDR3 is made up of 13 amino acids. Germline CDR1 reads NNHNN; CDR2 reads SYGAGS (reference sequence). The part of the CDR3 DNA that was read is TGTGCCAGCGGTGCAGGGGGCGAAGAC. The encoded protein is CASGAGGED. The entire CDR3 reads CASGAGGEDTQYF.

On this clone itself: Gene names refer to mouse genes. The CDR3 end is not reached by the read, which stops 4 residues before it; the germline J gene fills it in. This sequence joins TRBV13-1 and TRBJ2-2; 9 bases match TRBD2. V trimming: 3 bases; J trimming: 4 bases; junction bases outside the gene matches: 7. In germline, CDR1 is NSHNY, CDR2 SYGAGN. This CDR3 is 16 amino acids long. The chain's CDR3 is CASSGLGDWGTGQLYF. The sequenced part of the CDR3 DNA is TGTGCCAGCAGTGGACTGGGGGATTGGGGCACCGGG.

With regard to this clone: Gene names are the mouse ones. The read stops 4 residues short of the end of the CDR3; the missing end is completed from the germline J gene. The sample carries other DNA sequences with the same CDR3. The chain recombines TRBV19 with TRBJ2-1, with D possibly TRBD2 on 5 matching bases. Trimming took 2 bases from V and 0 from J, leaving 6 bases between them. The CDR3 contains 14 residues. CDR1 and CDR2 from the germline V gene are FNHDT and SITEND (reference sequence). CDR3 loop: CASSIGLNYAEQFF. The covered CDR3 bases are TGTGCCAGCAGTATCGGACTTAACTATGCT.

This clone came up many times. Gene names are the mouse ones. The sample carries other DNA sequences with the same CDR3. The CDR3 loop is CASSRDNSAETLYF. CDR3 DNA, as far as it was read: TGTGCTAGCAGTAGGGACAATAGTGCAGAA. V and J are TRBV17 and TRBJ2-3; D is possibly TRBD1 (5 bases). Read coverage stops 4 residues before the CDR3 terminus; the germline J gene supplies the remainder. This CDR3 is built from 14 residues. Deletions cut 3 bases from V and 0 bases from J, with 7 bases between. From germline, CDR1 is MNHDT and CDR2 YYDKIL.

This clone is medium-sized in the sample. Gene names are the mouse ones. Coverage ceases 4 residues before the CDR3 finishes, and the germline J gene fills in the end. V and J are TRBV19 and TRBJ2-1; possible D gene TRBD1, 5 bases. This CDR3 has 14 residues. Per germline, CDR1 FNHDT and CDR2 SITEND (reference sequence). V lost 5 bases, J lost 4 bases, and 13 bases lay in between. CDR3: CASRTSDKYAEQFF. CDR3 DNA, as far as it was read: TGTGCCAGCAGAACTTCGGACAAATATGCT.

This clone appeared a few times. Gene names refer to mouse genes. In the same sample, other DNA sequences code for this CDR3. CDR3 DNA, as far as it was read: TGTGCCAGCGGTGATGCAGGTCAGGGGAACTATGCT. Protein sequence: CASGDAGQGNYA. In full, the CDR3 is CASGDAGQGNYAEQFF. The chain has TRBV13-2 and TRBJ2-1, with D maybe TRBD1 (6 bases). The sequenced fragment ends 4 residues before the CDR3 boundary, so the rest is inferred from the germline J gene. Trimming removed 0 bases from V and 1 base from J, with 11 bases in between. This CDR3 region has 16 residues. Per the germline V gene, CDR1 is NNHNN and CDR2 is SYGAGS (reference sequence).

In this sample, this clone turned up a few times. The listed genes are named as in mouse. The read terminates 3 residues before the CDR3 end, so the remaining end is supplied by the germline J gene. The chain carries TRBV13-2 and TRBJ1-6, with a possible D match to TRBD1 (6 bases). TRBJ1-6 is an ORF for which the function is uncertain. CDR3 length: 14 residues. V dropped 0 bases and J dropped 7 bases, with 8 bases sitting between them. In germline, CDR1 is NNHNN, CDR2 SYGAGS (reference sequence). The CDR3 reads CASGDDRVNSPLYF. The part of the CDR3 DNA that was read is TGTGCCAGCGGTGATGACAGGGTGAATTCGCCC.

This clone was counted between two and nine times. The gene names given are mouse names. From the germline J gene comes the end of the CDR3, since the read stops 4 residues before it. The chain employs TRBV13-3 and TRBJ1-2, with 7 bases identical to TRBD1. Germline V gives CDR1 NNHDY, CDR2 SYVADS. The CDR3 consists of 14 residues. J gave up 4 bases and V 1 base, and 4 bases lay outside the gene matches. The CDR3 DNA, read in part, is TGTGCCAGCAGTGATACAGGGGAGGGCTCC. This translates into CASSDTGEGS. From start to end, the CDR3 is CASSDTGEGSDYTF.

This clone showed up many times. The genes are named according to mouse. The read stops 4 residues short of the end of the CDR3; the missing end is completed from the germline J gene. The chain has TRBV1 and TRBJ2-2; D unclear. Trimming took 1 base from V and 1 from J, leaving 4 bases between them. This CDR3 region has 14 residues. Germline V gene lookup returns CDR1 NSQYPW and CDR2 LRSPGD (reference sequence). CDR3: CTCSAARNTGQLYF. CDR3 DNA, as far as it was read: TGCACCTGCAGTGCAGCCAGAAACACCGGG.